This T cell receptor beta chain was retrieved from a study of T-cell memory formation after mild COVID-19 (dated by TCRdb to the early 2020s). Study-level background: TCR sequence clusters from the two donors were largely donor specific. Two young, previously healthy adult volunteers, one female and one male, were included in the cohort. T-cell clones expanding and contracting after mild COVID-19 in two donors were tracked by longitudinal TCRalpha and TCRbeta repertoire sequencing. Results and caveats for the whole study, not just this receptor: Some responding clones were detected in pre-infection memory, suggesting pre-existing cross-reactive memory T cells joined the SARS-CoV-2 response. Clones contracting from day 15 to 85 had balanced CD4/CD8 phenotypes, while a second wave expanding from day 15 to 37 was biased towards CD4+. Only two mild cases were covered by the study, and larger cohorts that include severe cases with pre-infection samples were considered necessary. The second-wave clones that peaked on day 37 were not confirmed to be SARS-CoV-2 specific. Contracting CD4+ clones were found mainly in CM and EM memory subsets, while CD8+ clones were enriched in EMRA.

There are many counts of this clonotype. Its antigen has not been determined. No clone much larger than this one lies a single base away; base qualities are absent. Reads for this sample came from an Illumina NovaSeq 6000. TCRalpha and TCRbeta cDNA libraries were built by 5'RACE with constant-segment primers, adding sample barcodes and unique molecular identifiers. RNA was extracted from every sample with Trizol reagent. The libraries were amplified in two PCR steps, and the second step added a second sample barcode and Illumina TruSeq adapters. The libraries were sequenced on an Illumina NovaSeq using 2 x 150 bp paired-end reads. On the authors' methods: Reads were demultiplexed and collapsed into UMI-guided consensus sequences with migec v1.2.7. Using mixcr v2.1.11, the UMI consensuses were aligned to TRA and TRB V and J templates and assembled into clonotypes. A clonotype was counted as expanded or contracted only when both edgeR and NoisET called the clonotype significant, with the noise models trained on biological replicates. For edgeR calls, the cutoffs were a false discovery rate-adjusted p below 0.01 and a log2 fold-change threshold of 1. As an exploratory analysis of dynamics, max-normalized trajectories of the 1000 most abundant clonotypes were examined with PCA combined with hierarchical clustering. Separately sequenced CD4+ and CD8+ repertoires were used to assign a CD4 or CD8 phenotype to each responding clone. The raw public data were reprocessed by TCRdb itself: fastp quality trimming at Q25, MiXCR clonotype calling, in-frame beta chains only. Each record represents a unique CDR3 protein, reported with the most common genes and DNA among its rows. What appears here as the V and J calls and clone size reflects TCRdb's work, not the paper's. Recorded for this sample are tens of thousands of distinct CDR3 sequences; approximately 6.5% of them occurred a single time. The ten largest make up under 0.9% of the sample.

Ficoll-Paque density gradient centrifugation was the method used to isolate PBMCs. Trimming at the junction amounts to 3 bases on V and 9 bases on J, and the germline ends lie 17 bases apart. The germline V gene specifies SQVTM as CDR1 and ANQGSEA as CDR2. Including cysteine and phenylalanine, the CDR3 has 13 amino acids. Only the CDR3 DNA is retained, 39 bases long and in frame from the first base. The specimen was PBMCs or a T cell subset sorted from them (not recorded which). The V gene is TRBV29-1 and the J gene is TRBJ2-5; too little of a D gene remains to name it. This TCR was recovered from an adult who had mild COVID-19 (a few samples of this study predate the infection). The sample titles of this study are shuffled in the database, so cell type and time point are left out. Read as DNA, the sequence is TGCAGCGTTGACCTCGAAGGTGTCCGGGCCCAGTACTTC. Translated, it gives CSVDLEGVRAQYF.